What follows are 27 T cell receptor beta chains derived from one specimen sequenced in a study of shared clonotypes between healthy human individuals. Assay used: immunoSEQ multiplex PCR; TCRdb lists only in-frame clones, some missing. The sample has some 2,000,000 clones, roughly 95% seen once; the top ten hold roughly 0.13%. Material for sequencing was naive CD4+ T cells sorted from blood. Subset in this sample: CD45RA+ positively selected. These receptor sequences come from a man aged 18 to 29 in good health.

The V and J genes are TRBV7-9 and TRBJ2-7; D unclear. V was cut by 4 bases and J by 3 bases, with 16 bases left in between. This CDR3 region has 15 residues. Germline V gene sequence: CDR1 SEHNR, CDR2 FQNEAQ (reference sequence). The CDR3 sequence is CASSSHFGEGYEQYF. The DNA for the CDR3 is TGTGCCAGCAGCTCGCATTTCGGTGAAGGCTACGAGCAGTACTTC.

In nucleotides, the CDR3 is TGTGCCAGCAGCTTCAGGGGTTGGCCCTACGAGCAGTACTTC. Protein: CASSFRGWPYEQYF. The V call is TRBV5-5, the J call TRBJ2-7; tentative D call: TRBD1 (6 bases). V was pared by 2 bases and J by 2 bases, with 11 bases between. Germline lookup yields CDR1 SGHKS and CDR2 YYEKEE (reference sequence). The CDR3 spans 14 residues.

This clone was counted once. The chain combines TRBV2 with TRBJ2-5; D is possibly TRBD2 (5 bases). V lost 6 bases to trimming and J lost 5 bases, with 13 bases between them. Germline CDR1 SNHLY, CDR2 FYNNEI. The CDR3 has 13 residues. The CDR3 region is CASSPTGLETQYF. The CDR3, as DNA: TGTGCCAGCAGCCCCACGGGGTTGGAGACCCAGTACTTC.

CDR3: CASSTRQGASTEAFF. DNA for the CDR3: TGTGCCAGCAGCACAAGACAGGGGGCGAGCACTGAAGCTTTCTTT. The chain has TRBV7-9 and TRBJ1-1; 10 positions agree with TRBD1. The germline CDR1 and CDR2 sequences are SEHNR and FQNEAQ (reference sequence). This CDR3 contains 15 residues. Trimming cost V 5 bases and J 4 bases; bases outside gene matches: 7.

J is TRBJ2-7 and V is TRBV10-1, with a weak D call TRBD2 (6 bases). The CDR3 consists of 13 residues. CDR1 and CDR2 from the germline V gene are WNHNN and SYGVQD (reference sequence). Trimming cost V 7 bases and J 6 bases, with 16 bases left between them. The CDR3 DNA reads as TGCGCCAGCAAAGCGGGTCCGCTTAGCGAGCAGTACTTC. Protein: CASKAGPLSEQYF.

The V call is TRBV5-1, the J call TRBJ2-3; D ambiguous. The V and J ends lost 5 bases and 1 base respectively, with 11 bases between them. The CDR3 extends over 14 amino acids. CDR1 is SGHRS, CDR2 YFSETQ, per germline. This chain's CDR3 is CASRLQPGTDTQYF. Written as DNA, the CDR3 is TGCGCCAGCAGGTTGCAGCCGGGCACAGATACGCAGTATTTT.

V gene TRBV9 combines with J gene TRBJ2-7; no definite D call. The V end lost 0 bases, the J end lost 3 bases, and 16 bases lay between the germline ends. Germline CDR1 and CDR2: SGDLS and YYNGEE. The CDR3 has 16 residues. The CDR3 DNA reads TGTGCCAGCAGCGTAGAGGAAGGCGGAGCCTACTACGAGCAGTACTTC. Its protein is CASSVEEGGAYYEQYF. The entire variable domain, with the rest obtained from reference TRBV9 and TRBJ2-7, is as follows: DSGVTQTPKHLITATGQRVTLRCSPRSGDLSVYWYQQSLDQGLQFLIQYYNGEERAKGNILERFSAQQFPDLHSELNLSSLELGDSALYFCASSVEEGGAYYEQYFGPGTRLTVT.

This clone was picked up a small number of times. This chain joins TRBV6-1 and TRBJ2-5, with D uncertain. The CDR3 consists of 14 residues. Trimming pared 0 bases from V and 1 base from J, leaving 6 bases between. Germline lookup yields CDR1 MNHNS and CDR2 SASEGT. CDR3 in DNA: TGTGCCAGCAGTGAAGCGTGGATCCAAGAGACCCAGTACTTC. Its translation: CASSEAWIQETQYF.

This chain links TRBV6-6 with TRBJ2-7; a weak D match, TRBD2 (5 bases). Per the germline V gene, CDR1 is MNHNY and CDR2 is SVGAGI (reference sequence). With 0 bases removed from V and 5 bases from J, the gap between germline ends came to 11 bases. The CDR3 has 14 residues. The CDR3 DNA follows: TGTGCCAGCAGTTACTCGAGGGCAAGGAACGAGCAGTACTTC. This sequence encodes CASSYSRARNEQYF.

The rearrangement links TRBV6-4 to TRBJ2-1; 10 positions match TRBD2. The J segment lost 4 bases and the V segment lost 2 bases, leaving 5 bases of the junction unmatched. This CDR3 contains 16 residues. Looked up from germline, CDR1 is MRHNA and CDR2 is SNTAGT. Here the CDR3 DNA reads TGTGCCAGCAGTGACCCCCTAGCGGGAGCTTACAATGAGCAGTTCTTC. Its protein product is CASSDPLAGAYNEQFF.

The chain couples TRBV5-1 to TRBJ2-7; D is possibly TRBD2 (6 bases). With 5 bases removed from V and 5 bases from J, the gap between germline ends came to 11 bases. The CDR3 is made up of 12 amino acids. Germline lookup yields CDR1 SGHRS and CDR2 YFSETQ. Written as DNA, the CDR3 is TGCGCCAGCAGTCCCCCGGGGGACGAGCAGTACTTC. Translated: CASSPPGDEQYF.

The chain joins TRBV6-6 to TRBJ1-2; D is perhaps TRBD1 (5 bases). The germline V and J ends were trimmed by 7 bases and 8 bases, with 20 bases remaining between them. CDR1 and CDR2 (germline): MNHNY, SVGAGI (reference sequence). CDR3 size: 14 residues. The CDR3 nucleotides are TGTGCCAGCACCCCGGGGGTCGTCACGACCGGCTACACCTTC. This sequence encodes CASTPGVVTTGYTF.

V usage is TRBV4-1 and J usage is TRBJ2-3, with 8 bases identical to TRBD1. V lost 0 bases and J lost 3; bases outside the gene matches: 11. The CDR3 sequence is 18 residues long. Germline lookup yields CDR1 MGHRA and CDR2 YSYEKL. CDR3: CASSQDLVRGLGTDTQYF. The CDR3 nucleotides read TGCGCCAGCAGCCAAGATTTGGTCAGGGGGCTTGGGACAGATACGCAGTATTTT.

The genes are TRBV10-1 and TRBJ2-1; D may be TRBD2 (7 bases). The germline V gene encodes CDR1 WNHNN and CDR2 SYGVQD (reference sequence). V lost 5 bases and J lost 0, with 17 bases in between. The CDR3 consists of 17 residues. For the CDR3, the DNA is TGCGCCAGCAGTACAGCGGGAAGGGGGAGCTCCTACAATGAGCAGTTCTTC. Protein: CASSTAGRGSSYNEQFF.

The J gene is TRBJ2-5, the V gene TRBV30, with 12 bases aligning to TRBD2. This CDR3 is 14 amino acids long. Germline V gene data show CDR1 as GTSNPN and CDR2 as SVGIG (reference sequence). With 3 bases clipped from V and 4 bases from J, the junction kept 3 bases outside the gene matches. DNA for the CDR3: TGTGCCTGGAGGGGGGGACTAGCGGGAGAGACCCAGTACTTC. Its translation is CAWRGGLAGETQYF.

DNA of the CDR3: TGTGCCAGTAGGACAGGGAACCAAGAGACCCAGTACTTC. As protein: CASRTGNQETQYF. This sequence joins TRBV19 and TRBJ2-5; 7 nucleotides line up with TRBD1. Germline loops: CDR1 LNHDA, CDR2 SQIVND (reference sequence). V shed 6 bases and J 0 bases; nucleotides not matched to a gene: 1. The CDR3 is made up of 13 amino acids. The whole variable domain, remainder taken from reference TRBV19 and TRBJ2-5, is DGGITQSPKYLFRKEGQNVTLSCEQNLNHDAMYWYRQDPGQGLRLIYYSQIVNDFQKGDIAEGYSVSREKKESFPLTVTSAQKNPTAFYLCASRTGNQETQYFGPGTRLLVL.

This clone showed up just a few times. The rearrangement joins TRBV30 to TRBJ2-2, with D maybe TRBD1 (5 bases). With 5 bases removed from V and 5 bases from J, the gap between germline ends came to 9 bases. Germline V lookup: CDR1 GTSNPN, CDR2 SVGIG (reference sequence). The CDR3 covers 12 residues. CDR3 nucleotide sequence: TGTGCCTGGGGACAATGGACCGGGGAGCTGTTTTTT. This sequence encodes CAWGQWTGELFF.

The chain has TRBV6-6 and TRBJ1-4; D may be TRBD1 (5 bases). V was trimmed by 2 bases and J by 8 bases, leaving 12 bases between them. Germline CDR1 MNHNY, CDR2 SVGAGI (reference sequence). The CDR3 extends over 14 amino acids. Here the CDR3 DNA reads TGTGCCAGCAGTTACCGGGCAGGGAGCGAAAAACTGTTTTTT. Amino acid sequence: CASSYRAGSEKLFF.

This clone was counted a few times. This sequence joins TRBV10-2 and TRBJ1-1; TRBD1 matches 9 bases. Germline trimming cut 4 bases from V and 10 bases from J; bases unmatched to any gene: 10. CDR3 length equals 14 residues. From germline, CDR1 is WSHSY and CDR2 SAAADI. The CDR3 is CASSGGDREIGAFF. The CDR3 coding sequence is TGCGCCAGCAGTGGAGGGGACAGGGAGATAGGAGCTTTCTTT.

V gene TRBV28 combines with J gene TRBJ1-2; D is undetermined. The germline V and J ends were trimmed by 8 bases and 4 bases, with 14 bases remaining between them. This CDR3 is built from 13 residues. The germline V gene encodes CDR1 MDHEN and CDR2 SYDVKM. The CDR3 nucleotides are TGTGCCAGCGGGGAACCGGAGGTCTATGGCTACACCTTC. Protein sequence: CASGEPEVYGYTF.

Concerning this clone itself: Different DNA sequences within this sample yield the same CDR3. J is TRBJ1-1 and V is TRBV5-1; 8 bases align to TRBD1. The V segment lost 2 bases and the J segment 4 bases; nucleotides outside the gene matches: 1. CDR3 length equals 13 residues. CDR1 is SGHRS, CDR2 YFSETQ, per germline. CDR3 DNA sequence: TGCGCCAGCAGCTTTACAGGGGGCACTGAAGCTTTCTTT. Its protein product is CASSFTGGTEAFF.

The count of this clone is one. The chain carries TRBV6-1 and TRBJ2-7; D unresolved. Germline V gives CDR1 MNHNS, CDR2 SASEGT. CDR3 length: 12 residues. V shed 7 bases and J shed 5 bases, with 12 bases lying between them. The DNA of the CDR3 is TGTGCCAGCACCCTTTCGCGGAACGAGCAGTACTTC. The encoded protein is CASTLSRNEQYF.

For the CDR3, the DNA is TGTGCCAGCTCTGGGGCCAACGTCCTGACTTTC. Protein product: CASSGANVLTF. This chain uses TRBV6-1 with TRBJ2-6; D gene uncertain. Germline assignment: CDR1 MNHNS and CDR2 SASEGT. The CDR3 length is 11 residues. The ends were cut back, 8 bases at V and 1 base at J, with 0 bases in the middle.

V and J are TRBV4-2 and TRBJ2-5, with D perhaps matching TRBD1 (6 bases). The CDR3 is made up of 17 amino acids. V was clipped by 1 base and J by 5 bases, with 20 bases between them. Germline V gene lookup returns CDR1 LGHNA and CDR2 YNFKEQ. The CDR3 loop is CASSQGAGTTTGETQYF. DNA of the CDR3: TGTGCCAGCAGCCAAGGGGCCGGCACGACAACAGGGGAGACCCAGTACTTC.

The chain recombines TRBV6-5 with TRBJ1-4; 7 nucleotides line up with TRBD1. This CDR3 has 13 amino acids. CDR1 and CDR2 from the germline V gene are MNHEY and SVGAGI. With V trimmed by 2 bases and J by 8 bases, 2 bases remained unmatched. For the CDR3, the DNA is TGTGCCAGCAGTTACAGGGGGCACGAAAAACTGTTTTTT. It translates to CASSYRGHEKLFF.

The V call is TRBV5-1, the J call TRBJ2-1, with no clear D. In germline, CDR1 is SGHRS, CDR2 YFSETQ. Trimming removed 2 bases from V and 4 bases from J, with 10 bases in between. The CDR3 covers 14 residues. This chain's CDR3 is CASSFQSLYNEQFF. Written as DNA, the CDR3 is TGCGCCAGCAGCTTCCAATCCCTATACAATGAGCAGTTCTTC.

For this clone: In the same sample, other DNA sequences code for this CDR3. The CDR3 region has the DNA TGTGCCATCAGTGAATCGGCAGCCTACGAGCAGTACTTC. Translation gives CAISESAAYEQYF. This chain joins TRBV10-3 and TRBJ2-7, with D uncertain. Trimming removed 3 bases from V and 2 bases from J, with 8 bases in between. The CDR3 spans 13 residues. Germline loops: CDR1 ENHRY, CDR2 SYGVKD.